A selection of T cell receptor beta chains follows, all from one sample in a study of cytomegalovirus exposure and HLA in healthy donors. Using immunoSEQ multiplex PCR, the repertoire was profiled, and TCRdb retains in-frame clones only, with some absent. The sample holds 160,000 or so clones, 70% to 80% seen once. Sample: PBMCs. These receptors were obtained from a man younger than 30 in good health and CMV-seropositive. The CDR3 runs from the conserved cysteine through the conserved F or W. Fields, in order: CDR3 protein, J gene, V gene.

CDR3: CASSVEEQGWSPLHF; J: TRBJ1-6; V: TRBV9
CDR3: CASSPRQGGSGNTIYF; J: TRBJ1-3; V: TRBV18
CDR3: CAWRHRGKITDTQYF; J: TRBJ2-3; V: TRBV30
CDR3: CASSLAMGADTEAFF; J: TRBJ1-1; V: TRBV7-9
CDR3: CASSLRTGPANIQYF; J: TRBJ2-4; V: TRBV5-4
CDR3: CASRNLPGGPYEQYF; J: TRBJ2-7; V: TRBV6-1
CDR3: CASSTAMRQPQHF; J: TRBJ1-5; V: TRBV19
CDR3: CSTQDSGANVLTF; J: TRBJ2-6; V: TRBV29-1
CDR3: CASSTAGTSAADTQYF; J: TRBJ2-3; V: TRBV6-6
CDR3: CASSEGGEGNQPQHF; J: TRBJ1-5; V: TRBV6-1
CDR3: CASSENTYNYGYTF; J: TRBJ1-2; V: TRBV2
CDR3: CASSRGRGDQPQHF; J: TRBJ1-5; V: TRBV28
CDR3: CATSRSSGYQPQHF; J: TRBJ1-5; V: TRBV15
CDR3: CASSERQANYGYTF; J: TRBJ1-2; V: TRBV6-1
CDR3: CASSLSSSGNTEAFF; J: TRBJ1-1; V: TRBV6-1